Listed below are T cell receptor beta chains from one sample, sequenced in a study of cytomegalovirus exposure and HLA in healthy donors. Profiling relied on immunoSEQ multiplex PCR, and the TCRdb table lists in-frame clones only, not all of them. The repertoire consists of roughly 150,000 clones, with under 70% occurring once and the leading ten covering over 9.5%. The specimen was PBMCs. Receptors were obtained from a man in his thirties or forties in good health and CMV-seropositive. Both conserved end residues are part of each CDR3. A D gene is named only where the DNA matches it firmly. Not every row has a clone size; where given, it reads once, few, many or a size class.

v_gene	d_gene	abundance	j_gene	CDR3nt	CDR3aa
TRBV10-3	TRBD1	-	TRBJ2-7	TGTGCCATCAGTGAGTCGACGACAGGGAACTCCTACGAGCAGTACTTC	CAISESTTGNSYEQYF
TRBV19	-	-	TRBJ1-3	TGTGCCAGTAGTACTACCCTCCGGGGGGTTACTGGAAACACCATATATTTT	CASSTTLRGVTGNTIYF
TRBV25-1	TRBD2	few	TRBJ2-5	TGTGCCAGCAGTGAAAGATTGCTAGCGGGAGAGGGGACCCAGTACTTC	CASSERLLAGEGTQYF
TRBV7-6	TRBD2	-	TRBJ2-2	TGTGCCAGCAGCTCCTCTGCTAGCGGGAGCACCGGGGAGCTGTTTTTT	CASSSSASGSTGELFF
TRBV5-1	TRBD1	-	TRBJ2-2	TGCGCCAGCAGCAAACAGGGGTCCGGATCCACCGGGGAGCTGTTTTTT	CASSKQGSGSTGELFF
TRBV30	TRBD2	few	TRBJ2-3	TGTGCCTGGAGTAATAGCGGGAGGGCGTCAGATACGCAGTATTTT	CAWSNSGRASDTQYF
TRBV5-1	TRBD1	-	TRBJ1-2	TGCGCCAGCAGCCGACAGGGGACAGCTAACTATGGCTACACCTTC	CASSRQGTANYGYTF
TRBV14	TRBD1	-	TRBJ2-7	TGTGCCAGCACCGGGACAGGGAACCACGAGCAGTACTTC	CASTGTGNHEQYF
TRBV25-1	-	few	TRBJ2-3	TGTGCCAGCAGTCCCCACGGTGGTAGCACAGATACGCAGTATTTT	CASSPHGGSTDTQYF
TRBV30	TRBD1	few	TRBJ1-4	TGTGCCGGGTCGGGACAGGGTTTCGAAAAACTGTTTTTT	CAGSGQGFEKLFF
TRBV9	TRBD2	few	TRBJ2-7	TGTGCCAGCAGCGTCTCAGCGGGAGTGACAAAAGAGCAGTACTTC	CASSVSAGVTKEQYF
TRBV30	-	-	TRBJ1-4	TGTGCCTGGAGTGGCGGGAATTGGGAAAAACTGTTTTTT	CAWSGGNWEKLFF
TRBV4-1	-	few	TRBJ2-6	TGCGCCAGCAGCCAAGCCAACTCTGGGGCCAACGTCCTGACTTTC	CASSQANSGANVLTF
TRBV28	TRBD1	-	TRBJ2-7	TGTGCCAGCAGTTACAGGGGTCCGAATGCCTACGAGCAGTACTTC	CASSYRGPNAYEQYF
TRBV10-1	TRBD2	-	TRBJ2-1	TGCGCCAGCGGGACTAGCGGACAATACAATGAGCAGTTCTTC	CASGTSGQYNEQFF
TRBV2	TRBD1	-	TRBJ2-7	TGTGCCAGCACTAGGGACAGGGACGAGCAGTACTTC	CASTRDRDEQYF
TRBV6-1	-	-	TRBJ2-7	TGTGCCAGCAGTGGACGGACGGGGTCCTACGAGCAGTACTTC	CASSGRTGSYEQYF
TRBV9	TRBD2	few	TRBJ2-5	TGTGCCAGCAGCGTACAAGCGGGAGGGCTTGAGACCCAGTACTTC	CASSVQAGGLETQYF
TRBV29-1	-	once	TRBJ2-7	TGCAGCGTTGTGACCTCAGGCTACGAGCAGTACTTC	CSVVTSGYEQYF
TRBV5-1	-	-	TRBJ2-3	TGCGCCAGCAGCTTGTCCATGCCCGCTCAAAATACGCAGTACTTT	CASSLSMPAQNTQYF
TRBV7-2	TRBD2	-	TRBJ2-7	TGTGCCAGCAGCTTAGCGGGGACTACTGCACTGGGCGAGCAGTACTTC	CASSLAGTTALGEQYF
TRBV4-2	TRBD1	-	TRBJ2-3	TGTGCCAGCAGCCAAGATCTGGGACAGGGAGCAGATACGCAGTATTTT	CASSQDLGQGADTQYF